This passage covers 22 T cell receptor beta chains from one sample sequenced in a study of blood T cell repertoires in COVID-19. Libraries were prepared by immunoSEQ multiplex PCR; TCRdb keeps only in-frame clonotypes and omits some of them. Here the sample spans under 250,000 clones, 75% to 90% being singletons. The specimen sequenced was PBMCs or T cells enriched from blood (not recorded which). Every receptor here comes from a woman under 30 in a cohort exposed to, infected with or recovered from COVID-19 (not recorded which).

The gene calls are TRBV5-1 and TRBJ2-3; no clear D. CDR3 length equals 17 residues. V was clipped by 0 bases and J by 0 bases, with 14 bases between them. Germline assignment: CDR1 SGHRS and CDR2 YFSETQ. This CDR3 reads CASSLDGQVPSTDTQYF. CDR3 nucleotide sequence: TGCGCCAGCAGCTTGGATGGGCAGGTTCCTAGCACAGATACGCAGTATTTT.

J is TRBJ2-2 and V is TRBV12-5; D is perhaps TRBD2 (6 bases). The CDR3 length is 14 residues. Germline CDR1 LGHNT, CDR2 FRNRAP. V lost 1 base and J 4 bases, leaving 7 bases between the germline ends. The CDR3 loop is CASGLGRGTGELFF. In nucleotides, the CDR3 is TGTGCTAGTGGTTTGGGGAGGGGCACCGGGGAGCTGTTTTTT. Together with reference TRBV12-5 and TRBJ2-2, the CDR3 gives the full variable domain: DARVTQTPRHKVTEMGQEVTMRCQPILGHNTVFWYRQTMMQGLELLAYFRNRAPLDDSGMPKDRFSAEMPDATLATLKIQPSEPRDSAVYFCASGLGRGTGELFFGEGSRLTVL.

This clone was seen once. V and J are TRBV5-8 and TRBJ2-5, with 10 nucleotides matching TRBD1. Germline V gives CDR1 SGHTS, CDR2 YDEGEE. The CDR3 has 17 amino acids. V lost 3 bases, J lost 4 bases, and 12 bases stayed unmatched. The CDR3 DNA is TGTGCCAGCAGCTCTTCCGGAATGACAGGGGGCAGAGAGACCCAGTACTTC. Protein product: CASSSSGMTGGRETQYF.

The rearrangement joins TRBV23-1 to TRBJ2-3; possibly TRBD1 for D (6 bases). TRBV23-1 is known as an ORF, though its function is uncertain. The CDR3 extends over 18 amino acids. V lost 0 bases and J 1 base, leaving 17 bases between the germline ends. The CDR3 loop is CASSQSRGSRSGTDTQYF. CDR3 nucleotides: TGCGCCAGCAGTCAATCGAGGGGGTCCCGATCCGGCACAGATACGCAGTATTTT.

The J gene is TRBJ1-5, the V gene TRBV9; tentatively, D is TRBD1 (6 bases). The V end lost 3 bases, the J end lost 6 bases, and 13 bases lay between the germline ends. This CDR3 is built from 14 residues. CDR1 is SGDLS and CDR2 is YYNGEE in the germline V gene. CDR3 loop: CASSGAGGLQPQHF. The CDR3 bases are TGTGCCAGCAGCGGAGCGGGGGGCCTTCAGCCCCAGCATTTT. Variable domain in full (rest from reference TRBV9 and TRBJ1-5): DSGVTQTPKHLITATGQRVTLRCSPRSGDLSVYWYQQSLDQGLQFLIQYYNGEERAKGNILERFSAQQFPDLHSELNLSSLELGDSALYFCASSGAGGLQPQHFGDGTRLSIL.

The chain employs TRBV7-9 and TRBJ2-7, with 8 positions matching TRBD1. The germline gives CDR1 SEHNR, CDR2 FQNEAQ (reference sequence). This CDR3 spans 16 amino acids. V shed 2 bases, J shed 6 bases, and the junction held 12 bases outside the gene matches. In DNA, the CDR3 is TGTGCCAGCAGCTTAACCGGGACAGGCCTCTTTCGCGAGCAGTACTTC. Amino acid sequence: CASSLTGTGLFREQYF.

The chain employs TRBV6-5 and TRBJ2-3; D unclear. Germline values: CDR1 MNHEY, CDR2 SVGAGI. The CDR3 is made up of 13 amino acids. Trimming left V 6 bases short and J 4 bases short, with 11 bases between. The CDR3 DNA sequence: TGTGCCAGCAGGACCCCAAGCGCAGATACGCAGTATTTT. Translated: CASRTPSADTQYF.

This chain connects TRBV18 to TRBJ1-1; 7 nucleotides match TRBD1. Germline assignment: CDR1 KGHSH and CDR2 LQKENI. CDR3 length: 13 residues. V lost 6 bases, J lost 4 bases, and 5 bases stayed unmatched. This CDR3 is CASSPYRGTEAFF. DNA of the CDR3: TGTGCCAGCTCGCCCTACAGGGGCACTGAAGCTTTCTTT.

This chain links TRBV4-1 with TRBJ1-3; unclear D gene. Trimming stripped 4 bases from V and 2 bases from J, with 15 bases between. Germline V gene lookup returns CDR1 MGHRA and CDR2 YSYEKL. The CDR3 is made up of 16 amino acids. The DNA of the CDR3 is TGCGCCAGCAGCCCCCGGGTCGCCAGCCCTGGAAACACCATATATTTT. This translates into CASSPRVASPGNTIYF.

The chain combines TRBV4-2 with TRBJ1-2, with TRBD1 matching over 7 bases. This CDR3 spans 14 amino acids. Germline CDR1 is LGHNA and CDR2 is YNFKEQ. Trimming at V came to 4 bases and at J to 5 bases, leaving 7 bases not matched to a gene. The CDR3 spells CASSPQGGEYGYTF. In DNA form, the CDR3 reads TGTGCCAGCAGCCCCCAGGGGGGAGAGTATGGCTACACCTTC.

V gene TRBV30 combines with J gene TRBJ2-2; D ambiguous. The CDR3 covers 12 residues. Germline assignment: CDR1 GTSNPN and CDR2 SVGIG (reference sequence). V gave up 5 bases and J gave up 6 bases, with 10 bases separating them. CDR3 residues: CAWLLQAGELFF. The DNA of the CDR3 is TGTGCCTGGTTGTTGCAGGCCGGGGAGCTGTTTTTT.

The CDR3 is CASSLDSQTQETQYF. CDR3 in DNA: TGTGCCAGCAGCTTAGATAGCCAGACCCAAGAGACCCAGTACTTC. V and J are TRBV7-6 and TRBJ2-5; D not resolved. The CDR3 contains 15 residues. Between the trimmed V and J ends, which lost 1 base and 1 base, there was a span of 10 bases. CDR1 is SGHVS, CDR2 FNYEAQ, per germline.

This chain connects TRBV28 to TRBJ1-5, with D tentatively TRBD1 (6 bases). CDR1 and CDR2 from the germline V gene are MDHEN and SYDVKM. The germline V and J ends were trimmed by 4 bases and 1 base, with 8 bases remaining between them. CDR3 length: 14 residues. In DNA, the CDR3 is TGTGCCAGCAGTTCGGGACACAGCAATCAGCCCCAGCATTTT. Its translation is CASSSGHSNQPQHF.

The chain combines TRBV19 with TRBJ1-5; unclear D gene. Germline V gives CDR1 LNHDA, CDR2 SQIVND (reference sequence). V was clipped by 4 bases and J by 0 bases, with 13 bases between them. The CDR3 runs to 16 residues. Here the CDR3 reads CASSTGTVTSNQPQHF. The CDR3 DNA is TGTGCCAGTAGTACCGGTACAGTTACTAGCAATCAGCCCCAGCATTTT. Full variable domain (remainder filled in from reference TRBV19 and TRBJ1-5): DGGITQSPKYLFRKEGQNVTLSCEQNLNHDAMYWYRQDPGQGLRLIYYSQIVNDFQKGDIAEGYSVSREKKESFPLTVTSAQKNPTAFYLCASSTGTVTSNQPQHFGDGTRLSIL.

This chain links TRBV7-3 with TRBJ2-1, with D perhaps matching TRBD2 (5 bases). Germline loops: CDR1 SGHTA, CDR2 FQGTGA. This CDR3 is 16 amino acids long. The V end lost 1 base, the J end lost 3 bases, and 13 bases lay between the germline ends. The chain's CDR3 is CASSLRGEGDYNEQFF. The CDR3 DNA sequence: TGTGCCAGCAGCTTAAGGGGAGAGGGTGACTACAATGAGCAGTTCTTC.

This clone was seen a handful of times. The CDR3 nucleotides read TGTGCCAGCACCATACAGGGCAAGAGGGAGACCCAGTACTTC. Protein: CASTIQGKRETQYF. The chain uses TRBV7-9 and TRBJ2-5; tentative D call: TRBD1 (6 bases). The CDR3 contains 14 residues. CDR1 is SEHNR and CDR2 is FQNEAQ in the germline V gene (reference sequence). With 7 bases removed from V and 5 bases from J, the gap between germline ends came to 17 bases. The entire variable domain, with the rest obtained from reference TRBV7-9 and TRBJ2-5, is as follows: DTGVSQNPRHKITKRGQNVTFRCDPISEHNRLYWYRQTLGQGPEFLTYFQNEAQLEKSRLLSDRFSAERPKGSFSTLEIQRTEQGDSAMYLCASTIQGKRETQYFGPGTRLLVL.

The rearrangement links TRBV4-1 to TRBJ2-1; 7 bases are shared with TRBD2. Germline CDR1 is MGHRA and CDR2 is YSYEKL. CDR3 size: 16 residues. V was pared by 8 bases and J by 0 bases, with 10 bases of the junction left unmatched. The CDR3 DNA reads as TGCGCCAGCGGGGAGGGAGACAGAAGCTCCTACAATGAGCAGTTCTTC. It encodes CASGEGDRSSYNEQFF.

The chain has TRBV2 and TRBJ2-7, with TRBD1 matching 7 bases. Germline V gene data show CDR1 as SNHLY and CDR2 as FYNNEI. This CDR3 region has 14 residues. J was trimmed by 1 base and V by 4 bases; bases with no gene match: 4. This chain's CDR3 is CASSAQGPSYEQYF. The CDR3 DNA is TGTGCCAGCAGTGCACAGGGGCCGTCCTACGAGCAGTACTTC.

This chain uses TRBV19 with TRBJ1-4; 7 positions match TRBD1. CDR3 length equals 14 residues. CDR1 is LNHDA, CDR2 SQIVND, per germline (reference sequence). Trimming took 3 bases from V and 10 from J; bases not matched to a gene: 8. In DNA form, the CDR3 reads TGTGCCAGTAGTATCGACAGGGAAGGATCAAAACTGTTTTTT. Translation gives CASSIDREGSKLFF.

V is TRBV11-3 and J is TRBJ2-7, with a tentative D call TRBD2 (5 bases). V lost 5 bases and J 6 bases, leaving 23 bases between the germline ends. The CDR3 is 16 amino acids. Germline lookup yields CDR1 SGHNT and CDR2 YENEEA. The CDR3 loop reads CASSTRGGRYYGEQYF. The CDR3 nucleotides are TGTGCCAGCAGCACCCGTGGCGGGCGCTACTACGGCGAGCAGTACTTC.

This chain connects TRBV5-4 to TRBJ1-1; a possible D gene is TRBD1 (6 bases). The CDR3 totals 15 residues. Looked up from germline, CDR1 is SGHNT and CDR2 is YYREEE (reference sequence). V dropped 4 bases and J dropped 1 base, with 14 bases sitting between them. Here the CDR3 DNA reads TGTGCCAGCAGCCTGTGGACAGCCCCGAACACTGAAGCTTTCTTT. It translates to CASSLWTAPNTEAFF.

V gene TRBV27 combines with J gene TRBJ2-5, with 8 bases that match TRBD2. CDR1 and CDR2 from the germline V gene are MNHEY and SMNVEV (reference sequence). This CDR3 is 16 amino acids long. V was pared by 5 bases and J by 5 bases, with 13 bases of the junction left unmatched. Written as DNA, the CDR3 is TGTGCCAGCAGTAATAGAGCCGGGGGGGCCGCGGAGACCCAGTACTTC. This codes for CASSNRAGGAAETQYF.